The clone carrying this T cell receptor (beta chain) has more than one count but fewer than ten. V shed 8 bases and J 1 base; nucleotides not matched to a gene: 6. Germline V gene data show CDR1 as SNHLY and CDR2 as FYNNEI. This CDR3 spans 14 amino acids. This specimen belongs to a study of blood T cell repertoires in COVID-19. Study-wide background: Samples representing acute and convalescent COVID-19 were sourced from the United States, Italy and Spain. PBMCs, B-cell-depleted T cells, or T cells were the source of the cDNA or gDNA that made up the material.

In the original workflow: Cell counts per sample came from amplifying reference gene primers. Measured with immunoSEQ multiplex PCR; TCRdb has only the in-frame clones, and not every one. V and J calls and clone size follow that table, whereas D and trimming were derived from the DNA. Here the sample spans 70,000 or so clones, around nine tenths being singletons. Sequenced sample: peripheral blood. The receptor comes from a woman of 80 years or more with acute or convalescent COVID-19. This rearrangement joins TRBV2 to TRBJ2-3; 7 bases fit TRBD2. The DNA for the CDR3 is TGTGCCAGCCAAAGCGGGGTTCGCACAGATACGCAGTATTTT. Its translation: CASQSGVRTDTQYF.